The following is a TCR beta chain sequence with its context. What it recognizes is unknown. The data are from a study of cytomegalovirus exposure and HLA in healthy donors. Germline loops: CDR1 MNHNS, CDR2 SASEGT. The V and J ends lost 5 bases and 7 bases respectively, with 14 bases between them. The CDR3 runs 13 residues. The PCR made use of 60 Vbeta and 13 Jbeta primers. The data were produced by immunoSEQ multiplex PCR, yet TCRdb's version contains in-frame clones alone and is incomplete. This listing includes some 130,000 clones. Healthy bone marrow donors supplied every sample. General study points: The authors later linked a missense DCLRE1C variant to TCR beta V- and J-gene trimming. Cytomegalovirus association was assigned to about 180 TCR beta chains. Immune exposure information comprised only CMV serostatus.

The gene calls are TRBV6-1 and TRBJ1-2; D is ambiguous. The specimen was PBMCs. The sequence was collected from a woman aged 40 to 55 in good health and CMV-seropositive. The CDR3 DNA is TGTGCCAGCAGTATAACAGTAGAAGGTGGCTACACCTTC. Its protein is CASSITVEGGYTF.